The entry below gives a single TCR beta chain sequence along with its context. Its antigen remains unknown. The sample comes from a study of cytomegalovirus exposure and HLA in healthy donors. Study results and caveats: Cytomegalovirus-associated status was assigned to around 160 TCR beta chains. Using the classifier, cytomegalovirus status was reportedly diagnosed with high specificity and sensitivity. According to an earlier analysis, most TCR beta V segments yielded productive rearrangements about 90% or about 30% of the time.

The PCR ran on 60 Vbeta and 13 Jbeta primers. Method: immunoSEQ multiplex PCR; TCRdb's copy keeps in-frame clones and lacks some. Of about 180,000 clones listed, approximately 80% are singletons. This CDR3 is built from 14 residues. Per germline, CDR1 MDHEN and CDR2 SYDVKM. V was trimmed by 2 bases and J by 5 bases, leaving 12 bases between them. The TCR originated in a man aged 60 to 75 in good health and CMV-seronegative. Sequenced: PBMCs. The chain couples TRBV28 to TRBJ1-1; D possibly corresponds to TRBD1 (6 bases). The CDR3 nucleotides are TGTGCCAGCAGTTTAGGGGTAAGGGGGACTGAAGCTTTCTTT. It translates to CASSLGVRGTEAFF.